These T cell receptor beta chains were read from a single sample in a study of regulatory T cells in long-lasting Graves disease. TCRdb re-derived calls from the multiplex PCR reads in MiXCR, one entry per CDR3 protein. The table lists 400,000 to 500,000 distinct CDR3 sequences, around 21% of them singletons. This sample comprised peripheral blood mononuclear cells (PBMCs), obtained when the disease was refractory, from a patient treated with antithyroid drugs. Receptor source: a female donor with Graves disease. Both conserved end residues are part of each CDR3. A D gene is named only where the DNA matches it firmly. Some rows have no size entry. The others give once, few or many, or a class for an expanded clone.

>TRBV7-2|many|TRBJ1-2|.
TGTGCCAGCAGCTCCGGGAGGGACCTCAACTATGGCTACACCTTC
CASSSGRDLNYGYTF
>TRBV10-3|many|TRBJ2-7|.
TGTGCCATCAGTGAGTCAGGACCGTCGAGGGGCTACGAGCAGTACTTC
CAISESGPSRGYEQYF
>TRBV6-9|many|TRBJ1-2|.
TGTGCCAGCAGTTCACCCGGACGGTATGGCTACACCTTC
CASSSPGRYGYTF
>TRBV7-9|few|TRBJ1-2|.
TGTGCCAGCAGCTTCGCCGATGGGACGGATCGCTACACCTTC
CASSFADGTDRYTF
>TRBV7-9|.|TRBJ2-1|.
TGTGCCAGCAGCTCCCGGGCCTCGGAACGGAACGATGAGCAGTTCTTC
CASSSRASERNDEQFF
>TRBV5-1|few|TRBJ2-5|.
TGCGCCAGCAGCGGGCCGGTTACCGAGACCCAGTACTTC
CASSGPVTETQYF
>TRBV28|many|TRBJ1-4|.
TGTGCCAGCAGTTCCACGACAGTGGCTAATGAAAAACTGTTTTTT
CASSSTTVANEKLFF
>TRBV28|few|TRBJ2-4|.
TGTGCCAGCAGTTTAAGTCTCGGGCTCCAGGCGGATCAGTACTTC
CASSLSLGLQADQYF
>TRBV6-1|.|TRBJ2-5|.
TGTGCCAGCAGCCTGGGAGCCAGAAGGGAGACCCAGTACTTC
CASSLGARRETQYF
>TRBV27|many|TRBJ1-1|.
TGTGCCAGCAGTTTAAACATGAACACTGAAGCTTTCTTT
CASSLNMNTEAFF
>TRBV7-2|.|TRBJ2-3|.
TGTGCCAGCAGCTTTCGGCACAGGGCCCGCACAGATACGCAGTATTTT
CASSFRHRARTDTQYF
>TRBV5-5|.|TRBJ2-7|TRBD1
TGTGCCAGCAGCTTGGGAGTGACAGGGATCTACGAGCAGTACTTC
CASSLGVTGIYEQYF
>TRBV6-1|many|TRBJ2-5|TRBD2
TGTGCCAGCAGTGGAAGACTAGCGGCACAAGAGACCCAGTACTTC
CASSGRLAAQETQYF
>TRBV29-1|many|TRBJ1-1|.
TGCAGCGTTGGAGGGGAAACAACTGAAGCTTTCTTT
CSVGGETTEAFF
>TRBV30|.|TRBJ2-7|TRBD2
TGTGCCTGGAGTTTTGGACTAGCGGGTTTCGCCGCGCGCGAGCAGTACTTC
CAWSFGLAGFAAREQYF
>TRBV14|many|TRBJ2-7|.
TGTGCCAGCAGCCAAGTGTCCCCAGGGCCCGAGCAGTACTTC
CASSQVSPGPEQYF
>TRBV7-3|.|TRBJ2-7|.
TGTGCCAGCAGCTTCCAGACAGGTCTCGAGCAGTACTTC
CASSFQTGLEQYF
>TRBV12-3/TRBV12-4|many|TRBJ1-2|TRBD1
TGTGCCAGCAGTTTCGGGACAGGGAACTATGGCTACACCTTC
CASSFGTGNYGYTF
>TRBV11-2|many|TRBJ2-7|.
TGTGCCAGCGGCAGACTAGTGGCCTCTCGGGAGCAGTACTTC
CASGRLVASREQYF
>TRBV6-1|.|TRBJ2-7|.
TGTGCCAGCAGAGACAGGTTAAACGTACGCGAGCAGTACTTC
CASRDRLNVREQYF
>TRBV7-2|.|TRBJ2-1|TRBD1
TGTGCCAGCAGCTGGGGACAGTTAGGCGAGCAGTTCTTC
CASSWGQLGEQFF
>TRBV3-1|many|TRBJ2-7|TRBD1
TGTGCCAGCAGCCAGGGACAGGGCTCCTACGAGCAGTACTTC
CASSQGQGSYEQYF
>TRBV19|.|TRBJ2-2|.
TGTGCCAGTAGTATGGCTGTAACCGGGGAGCTGTTTTTT
CASSMAVTGELFF
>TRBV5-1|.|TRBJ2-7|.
TGCGCCAGCAGCTTGGACCGCCAATCGACCTACGAGCAGTACTTC
CASSLDRQSTYEQYF
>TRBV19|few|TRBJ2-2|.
TGTGCCAGTAGTAGAGGGACCGCAACCGGGGAGCTGTTTTTT
CASSRGTATGELFF
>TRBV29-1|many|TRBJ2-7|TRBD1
TGCAGCGGGGGACAGGTTCCCTACGAGCAGTACTTC
CSGGQVPYEQYF
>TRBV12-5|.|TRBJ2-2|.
TGTGCTAGTGGTTTTTTACTTCCCGGCCCGATAGAGACCGGGGAGCTGTTTTTT
CASGFLLPGPIETGELFF
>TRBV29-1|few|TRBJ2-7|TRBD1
TGCAGCGTTAAAGCTCGACAGGGGGCCTACGAGCAGTACTTC
CSVKARQGAYEQYF
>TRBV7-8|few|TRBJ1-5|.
TGTGCCAGCAGCTTAGAAACAAGGTATAGCAATCAGCCCCAGCATTTT
CASSLETRYSNQPQHF